This note documents a single T cell receptor (beta chain) sequence. At least ten counts were recorded for this clonotype. No cognate antigen has been identified for it. No clone much larger than this one lies a single base away; base qualities are absent. Libraries of naive CD8 T cells were generated from about 20,000 to 1,000,000 sorted cells, with 10%, 30% or 50% of the purified RNA used. Naive CD8 T cells, defined as CD8+CD4-CCR7+CD45RA+, were FACS-sorted into RLT Plus buffer on a BD FACSAria II. Ten to eleven TCR copies' worth of Jurkat RNA were spiked into roughly 19,000-1,000,000 naive CD8 T cell samples to test detection sensitivity. Enrichment of CD8 T cells was done with RosetteSep CD8+ T Cell Enrichment Cocktail plus Ficoll-Paque, and ACK red cell lysis came afterward. The library was obtained by PCR. The instrument was a NextSeq 500. Preparation of bulk TCR libraries followed a previously described approach, with the TCR primers listed in Table S5. Purification of total RNA was performed with the Qiagen AllPrep DNA/RNA kit. Reads from multiple sequencing runs of the same library were pooled before analysis. On the authors' methods: Reads were retained only if the reads had an exact TCR constant sequence, and the retained reads were trimmed to 150 nt and grouped according to their 12-nt molecular barcodes. Within each barcode group, reads were sub-clustered at a 15% Levenshtein threshold, and quality-weighted consensus sequences were built per RNA molecule. Non-functional sequences were excluded, and lower-count sequences lying one edit away from another sequence were also excluded. On the basis of fitting two negative binomial distributions, barcode sub-clusters with fewer than 20% of the maximum read count were discarded. TCRdb applied fastp at Q25 and MiXCR to the public reads, then kept only in-frame beta chains. Rows matching on CDR3 protein sequence are summarized as one entry with the most common DNA and genes. The V and J calls, along with clone size, are taken from TCRdb and not from the paper's own processing. The sample table holds some 680,000 distinct CDR3 sequences, of which 25% were seen once. The ten largest clones capture about 0.84% of the sample.

The entry originates in a study of molecular identifiers for immune sequencing clone quantification (dated by TCRdb to 2016 to 2018). Context from the whole study: For a replicate experiment, the RNA from either approximately 20,000 or 98,000 naive CD8 T cells was divided into five aliquots, and four of those aliquots went on to sequencing. This methods study benchmarked molecular-identifier clustering-based TCR repertoire sequencing (MIDCIRS) and TCR RNA copy counting, using CD8 T cells to do so.

General findings and caveats noted by the study authors: Spiked-in Jurkat TCR RNA equivalent to a single cell was reported to be detectable even among approximately 1.1 million naive CD8 T cells. Modeling gave around 2.7 recovered TCR RNA copies per cell versus approximately 11 by digital PCR, implying roughly 28% capture efficiency. Spiked-in Jurkat TCR RNA (10 copies' worth), which is not part of the donor repertoire, was contained in the naive libraries. In CMV-specific effector cells, clones with more than 20 RNA copies contained over 99% of molecules, whereas in naive cells such clones contained under 1% of molecules. When barcode sub-clustering was not used, chimeric consensus sequences inflated TCR diversity, with chimeras reaching as high as 47%. Identical TCR molecules sharing a barcode could cause highly expanded clone sizes to be underestimated.

From the germline V gene, CDR1 is LGHNA and CDR2 is YNFKEQ. From cysteine to phenylalanine, the CDR3 is 15 amino acids long. CDR3 DNA only is kept here, 45 bases in frame from base 1. Trimming leaves V shorter by 1 base and J shorter by 6 bases, with the junction holding 5 bases beyond the gene matches. The sequence links TRBV4-2 to TRBJ1-1; TRBD1 lines up with 10 middle nucleotides. This TCR was recovered from a human donor in good health. Some libraries in this study had Jurkat cell RNA spiked in. Material for sequencing was naive CD8+ T cells from blood, with Jurkat cell RNA spiked in. The sample's cell subset or site label, decoded: FACS-sorted CD8+CD4-CCR7+CD45RA+ naive T cells. The CDR3 corresponds to CASSQGPGTGAEAFF. The DNA sequence is TGTGCCAGCAGCCAAGGACCCGGGACAGGGGCTGAAGCTTTCTTT.